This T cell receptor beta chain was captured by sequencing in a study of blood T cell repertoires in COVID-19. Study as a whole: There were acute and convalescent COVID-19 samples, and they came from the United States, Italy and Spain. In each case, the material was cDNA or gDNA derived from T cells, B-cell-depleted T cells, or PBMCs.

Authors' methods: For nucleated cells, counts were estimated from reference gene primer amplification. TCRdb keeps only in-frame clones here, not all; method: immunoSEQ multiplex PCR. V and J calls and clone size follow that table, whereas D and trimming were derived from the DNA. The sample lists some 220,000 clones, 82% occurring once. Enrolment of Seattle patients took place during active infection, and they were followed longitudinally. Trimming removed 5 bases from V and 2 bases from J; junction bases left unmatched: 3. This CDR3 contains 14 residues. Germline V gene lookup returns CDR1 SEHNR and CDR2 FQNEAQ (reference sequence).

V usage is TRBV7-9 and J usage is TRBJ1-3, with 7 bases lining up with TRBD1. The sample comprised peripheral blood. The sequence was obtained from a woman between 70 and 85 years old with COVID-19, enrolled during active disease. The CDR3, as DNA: TGTGCCAGCAGCCCCGGGACAGCTGGAAACACCATATATTTT. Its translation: CASSPGTAGNTIYF. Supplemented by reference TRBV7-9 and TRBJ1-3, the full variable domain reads DTGVSQNPRHKITKRGQNVTFRCDPISEHNRLYWYRQTLGQGPEFLTYFQNEAQLEKSRLLSDRFSAERPKGSFSTLEIQRTEQGDSAMYLCASSPGTAGNTIYFGEGSWLTVV.